Listed below are T cell receptor beta chains from one sample, sequenced in a study of cytomegalovirus exposure and HLA in healthy donors. Produced via immunoSEQ multiplex PCR; TCRdb's table is partial and in-frame only. This sample yields about 160,000 clones, of which around nine tenths are seen a single time; 2.5% to 3% belongs to the top ten. Sequenced material: PBMCs. These receptors originate from a man aged 18 to 35 in good health and CMV-seronegative. Both conserved end residues are part of each CDR3. D genes are given only for firm matches. A clone size is listed for some rows: how often the clone was seen (once, few, many), or a class if it is expanded.

j_call,d_call,v_call,clone_size,cdr3_aa,cdr3_nt
TRBJ1-2,.,TRBV7-9,once,CASSSGGSGADYGYTF,TGTGCCAGCAGCTCAGGCGGGTCAGGGGCGGACTATGGCTACACCTTC
TRBJ1-2,TRBD1,TRBV7-2,.,CASSLAGGKGGYTF,TGTGCCAGCAGCTTAGCAGGGGGCAAAGGTGGCTACACCTTC
TRBJ2-2,TRBD2,TRBV5-1,.,CASDSGGSNTGELFF,TGCGCCAGTGATAGCGGGGGGTCGAACACCGGGGAGCTGTTTTTT
TRBJ2-1,TRBD2,TRBV11-3,.,CASSPAAGEGSYNEQFF,TGTGCCAGCAGCCCGGCGGCGGGAGAGGGCTCCTACAATGAGCAGTTCTTC
TRBJ1-1,.,TRBV4-1,.,CASSQDRGMGGTEAFF,TGCGCCAGCAGCCAAGACCGGGGGATGGGAGGCACTGAAGCTTTCTTT
TRBJ2-7,TRBD1,TRBV6-5,.,CASSYSNRGSYEQYF,TGTGCCAGCAGTTACTCGAACAGGGGTTCCTACGAGCAGTACTTC
TRBJ2-1,TRBD2,TRBV27,.,CASSGGGTAYNEQFF,TGTGCCAGCAGTGGGGGGGGAACGGCCTACAATGAGCAGTTCTTC
TRBJ2-7,TRBD2,TRBV28,.,CASRGTGTSLHEQYF,TGTGCCAGCAGGGGCACCGGGACTAGCTTGCACGAGCAGTACTTC
TRBJ2-5,.,TRBV5-6,.,CASGKGVRAETQYF,TGTGCCAGCGGAAAGGGGGTCAGGGCGGAGACCCAGTACTTC
TRBJ1-5,.,TRBV27,.,CASSFYSNQPQHF,TGTGCCAGCAGTTTTTATAGCAATCAGCCCCAGCATTTT
TRBJ2-2,.,TRBV5-1,.,CASSSTDLSFSGELFF,TGCGCCAGCAGCTCGACAGATTTAAGTTTTTCCGGGGAGCTGTTTTTT
TRBJ2-7,.,TRBV29-1,.,CSVVFGANYEQYF,TGCAGCGTTGTGTTTGGGGCGAACTACGAGCAGTACTTC
TRBJ1-2,.,TRBV7-2,once,CASGGGTLDGYTF,TGTGCCAGCGGGGGGGGGACCCTGGATGGCTACACCTTC
TRBJ1-1,TRBD1,TRBV27,.,CASSPRQGSDEAFF,TGTGCCAGCAGCCCTAGACAGGGTTCGGATGAAGCTTTCTTT
TRBJ1-5,TRBD1,TRBV6-1,.,CATQPTGDNQPQHF,TGTGCCACACAACCCACAGGGGATAATCAGCCCCAGCATTTT
TRBJ2-3,TRBD2,TRBV27,.,CASSSLAGGTDTQYF,TGTGCCAGCAGTTCTTTAGCGGGGGGCACAGATACGCAGTATTTT
TRBJ2-5,TRBD2,TRBV4-1,.,CASSQELAGGQETQYF,TGCGCCAGCAGCCAAGAACTAGCGGGGGGCCAAGAGACCCAGTACTTC
TRBJ2-3,TRBD2,TRBV6-1,.,CASSERGVADTQYF,TGTGCCAGCAGTGAACGGGGGGTGGCAGATACGCAGTATTTT
TRBJ1-1,.,TRBV28,.,CASSAHWTEAFF,TGTGCCAGCAGTGCGCATTGGACTGAAGCTTTCTTT
TRBJ1-2,TRBD1,TRBV28,.,CASSLLRGQGSYGYTF,TGTGCCAGCAGTCTTCTCCGGGGACAGGGGTCCTATGGCTACACCTTC
TRBJ2-7,TRBD2,TRBV5-1,.,CASSPGPPTSGSYEQYF,TGCGCCAGCAGCCCGGGCCCACCGACTAGCGGCTCCTACGAGCAGTACTTC
TRBJ2-5,.,TRBV14,.,CASSQVSRGETQYF,TGTGCCAGCAGCCAAGTTTCCAGGGGAGAGACCCAGTACTTC
TRBJ2-1,.,TRBV28,.,CASSLFGGARSYNEQFF,TGTGCCAGCAGTTTGTTCGGCGGAGCACGCTCCTACAATGAGCAGTTCTTC
TRBJ2-5,.,TRBV7-9,.,CASSFERGQETQYF,TGTGCCAGCAGCTTTGAAAGGGGCCAAGAGACCCAGTACTTC
TRBJ2-5,TRBD2,TRBV11-2,.,CASSSGLGGFGETQYF,TGTGCCAGCAGCTCGGGACTAGGAGGATTCGGAGAGACCCAGTACTTC
TRBJ2-3,TRBD2,TRBV14,.,CASSLLGGTSGSPDTQYF,TGTGCCAGCAGCTTATTAGGTGGGACTAGCGGGAGCCCAGATACGCAGTATTTT
TRBJ2-2,.,TRBV19,.,CASSILEGTGELFF,TGTGCCAGTAGTATTTTGGAGGGGACCGGGGAGCTGTTTTTT
TRBJ1-2,.,TRBV11-2,.,CASSLALSGYDGYTF,TGTGCCAGCAGCCTCGCTCTATCGGGATATGATGGCTACACCTTC
TRBJ2-5,TRBD1,TRBV19,.,CASSDRARETQYF,TGTGCCAGTAGTGACAGGGCCAGGGAGACCCAGTACTTC
TRBJ1-1,TRBD1,TRBV5-4,.,CASSLDRGPGTEAFF,TGTGCCAGCAGCTTGGACAGGGGGCCTGGGACTGAAGCTTTCTTT